The entry that follows covers one T cell receptor (beta chain) sequence. The antigen remains undetermined. TCRdb fed the 5' RACE reads into MiXCR, producing one record per CDR3 protein. Here the sample spans about 4,900 distinct CDR3 sequences, roughly 27% being singletons. These data come from a study of spatial heterogeneity in lung cancer. Study-level findings and limits: Mutation counts in tumors were tracked by counts of expanded intratumoral alpha and beta TCRs.

The CDR3 consists of 12 residues. V lost 5 bases and J lost 3, with 8 bases in between. The sample's time point: sample taken at primary tumor resection. Whole RNA obtained from tumor, nontumor lung or frozen PBMC underwent sequencing without sorting. The V gene is TRBV12-3 or TRBV12-4, the J gene TRBJ2-7; D is uncertain. This TCR was sampled from a female donor with early-stage non-small cell lung cancer. The source material was lung tumor tissue, sampled at surgery. This CDR3 reads CASSLRYYEQYF. The CDR3 DNA sequence: TGTGCCAGCAGTCTAAGATACTACGAGCAGTACTTC.